The rows below give T cell receptor beta chains drawn from one sample of a study of T cells in Graves' hyperthyroidism and ophthalmopathy. Each CDR3 protein gets one entry after TCRdb re-called the multiplex PCR reads with MiXCR. The repertoire holds approximately 370,000 distinct CDR3 sequences, with about 15% as singletons. Sequences were obtained from blood. These receptors came from a woman in her twenties or thirties with Graves' hyperthyroidism. Each CDR3 is given with its conserved first and last residue. A D gene is named only where the DNA matches it firmly. Only part of the rows carry a size: once, few, many, or a class if the clone is expanded.

size	V	D	J	CDR3	DNA
many	TRBV11-2	NA	TRBJ2-7	CASSLVGTDHYEQYF	TGTGCCAGCAGCTTAGTTGGCACGGACCACTACGAGCAGTACTTC
NA	TRBV6-1	TRBD2	TRBJ2-5	CASSAIPGLAGVETQYF	TGTGCCAGCAGTGCGATCCCGGGACTAGCGGGAGTGGAGACCCAGTACTTC
many	TRBV2	TRBD1	TRBJ2-7	CASRVQGASYEQYF	TGTGCCAGCAGGGTACAGGGGGCTAGCTACGAGCAGTACTTC
NA	TRBV20-1	TRBD2	TRBJ2-4	CSAFQLAGGLAKNIQYF	TGCAGTGCATTTCAACTAGCGGGAGGACTAGCCAAAAACATTCAGTACTTC
NA	TRBV7-4	NA	TRBJ2-7	CASSIPFRTECEQYF	TGTGCCAGCAGCATCCCCTTCCGGACAGAATGCGAGCAGTACTTC
many	TRBV18	NA	TRBJ1-1	CASSPPGAGRLTEAFF	TGTGCCAGCTCACCACCTGGGGCAGGGCGTCTCACTGAAGCTTTCTTT
NA	TRBV24-1	NA	TRBJ2-7	CATSDSGHALSEQYF	TGTGCCACCAGTGATTCCGGACACGCCTTGAGCGAGCAGTACTTC
many	TRBV28	TRBD2	TRBJ2-3	CASRTGTRDSDTQYF	TGTGCCAGCAGGACCGGGACTAGAGACTCAGATACGCAGTATTTT
many	TRBV18	TRBD1	TRBJ2-5	CASSPSDRAKETQYF	TGTGCCAGCTCACCGTCGGACAGGGCTAAGGAGACCCAGTACTTC
many	TRBV5-1	NA	TRBJ2-7	CASSPGTTYEQYF	TGCGCCAGCAGCCCCGGGACGACCTACGAGCAGTACTTC
few	TRBV20-1	NA	TRBJ2-3	CSALDSSTDTQYF	TGCAGTGCCTTGGACTCTAGCACAGATACGCAGTATTTT
many	TRBV28	NA	TRBJ2-7	CASSPSGGGVREQYF	TGTGCCAGCAGCCCCTCCGGGGGTGGCGTACGTGAGCAGTACTTC
NA	TRBV6-1	TRBD1	TRBJ1-1	CATMRDRAAFF	TGTGCCACAATGAGGGACAGGGCGGCTTTCTTT
few	TRBV7-8	NA	TRBJ2-4	CASSESLVALDIQYF	TGTGCCAGCAGCGAATCACTAGTAGCCCTGGACATTCAGTACTTC
NA	TRBV24-1	TRBD2	TRBJ2-7	CATSDSLGLAPYEQYF	TGTGCCACCAGTGATTCTTTGGGACTAGCTCCCTACGAGCAGTACTTC
few	TRBV20-1	NA	TRBJ2-2	CSARDPASPGELFF	TGCAGTGCTAGAGATCCCGCTAGCCCCGGGGAGCTGTTTTTT
NA	TRBV20-1	NA	TRBJ2-7	CSAVGAAYEQYF	TGCAGTGCGGTAGGAGCGGCCTACGAGCAGTACTTC